This entry lists 7 T cell receptor beta chains sequenced from one sample in a study of spatial heterogeneity in lung cancer. TCRdb passed the 5' RACE reads through MiXCR, listing each CDR3 protein once. The table includes fewer than 55,000 distinct CDR3 sequences, around 6.7% detected once. Time point indicated: blood at routine non-recurrence follow-up after resection. Frozen PBMC, nontumor lung or tumor provided whole RNA, which was sequenced unsorted. This specimen consisted of PBMCs, obtained at follow-up. These receptors came from a female donor with early-stage non-small cell lung cancer.

The sample holds many counts of this clonotype. The chain couples TRBV4-3 to TRBJ1-5; D may be TRBD1 (6 bases). Germline loops: CDR1 LGHNA, CDR2 YSLEER. The germline V and J ends were trimmed by 2 bases and 1 base, with 15 bases remaining between them. The CDR3 runs to 17 residues. CDR3 loop: CASSQRPAGDSNQPQHF. The CDR3 DNA reads as TGCGCCAGCAGCCAAAGACCGGCAGGGGACAGCAATCAGCCCCAGCATTTT.

The table lists this clonotype with a few counts. V and J are TRBV7-2 and TRBJ1-3, with D tentatively TRBD1 (6 bases). The CDR3 contains 16 residues. CDR1 is SGHTA, CDR2 FQGNSA, per germline. V lost 7 bases, J lost 0 bases, and 16 bases lay in between. The CDR3 DNA reads TGTGCCAGCACCAAAAACTGGGGGGCCTCTGGAAACACCATATATTTT. The encoded protein is CASTKNWGASGNTIYF.

This clonotype was recorded many times. The chain has TRBV20-1 and TRBJ1-2, with 8 bases that match TRBD1. The germline gives CDR1 DFQATT, CDR2 SNEGSKA (reference sequence). This CDR3 is built from 13 residues. V gave up 5 bases and J gave up 5 bases; unmatched junction bases: 7. The CDR3 DNA is TGCAGTGCTGCTCAGGACAGGGTTTATGGCTACACCTTC. This translates into CSAAQDRVYGYTF.

The J gene is TRBJ2-7, the V gene TRBV10-3; a possible D gene is TRBD2 (7 bases). Trimming shortened V by 5 bases and J by 5 bases, and 19 bases separated the two germline ends. CDR1 is ENHRY and CDR2 is SYGVKD in the germline V gene. The CDR3 has 15 amino acids. DNA for the CDR3: TGTGCCATCAGTTCCCCCACTCGGGGGGCCGACGAGCAGTACTTC. It translates to CAISSPTRGADEQYF.

The chain carries TRBV3-1 and TRBJ1-2; D is ambiguous. This CDR3 has 12 residues. CDR1 is LGHDT, CDR2 YNNKEL, per germline (reference sequence). V was pared by 4 bases and J by 8 bases, with 11 bases between. CDR3 nucleotide sequence: TGTGCCAGCAGCCCCCGAGGGAGGGGCTACACCTTC. Protein sequence: CASSPRGRGYTF.

The rearrangement links TRBV5-1 to TRBJ2-3; 7 positions match TRBD2. CDR3 length: 17 amino acids. Germline-derived CDR1 and CDR2 are SGHRS and YFSETQ. Trimming took 0 bases from V and 0 from J; bases not matched to a gene: 7. DNA for the CDR3: TGCGCCAGCAGCTTGGAAGCGGGGATATCAAGCACAGATACGCAGTATTTT. Protein: CASSLEAGISSTDTQYF.

The chain links TRBV7-9 to TRBJ2-2; no firm D call. CDR1 SEHNR and CDR2 FQNEAQ come from the germline V gene (reference sequence). This CDR3 has 13 residues. V lost 5 bases and J lost 1, with 5 bases in between. CDR3 nucleotide sequence: TGTGCCAGCAGCAGACAGAACACCGGGGAGCTGTTTTTT. It specifies CASSRQNTGELFF.